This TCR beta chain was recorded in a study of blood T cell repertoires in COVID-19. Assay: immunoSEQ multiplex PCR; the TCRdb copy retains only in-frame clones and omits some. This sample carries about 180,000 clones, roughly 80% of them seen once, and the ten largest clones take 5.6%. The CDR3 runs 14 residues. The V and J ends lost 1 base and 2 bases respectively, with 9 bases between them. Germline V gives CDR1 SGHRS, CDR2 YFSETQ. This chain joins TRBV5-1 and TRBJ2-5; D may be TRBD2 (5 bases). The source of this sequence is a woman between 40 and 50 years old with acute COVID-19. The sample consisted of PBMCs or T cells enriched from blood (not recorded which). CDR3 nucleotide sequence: TGCGCCAGCAGCTTGAATAGCGCTCAAGAGACCCAGTACTTC. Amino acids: CASSLNSAQETQYF.